This T cell receptor beta chain appears in the sequencing data of a study of early T cells in non-severe SARS-CoV-2 infection. TCRdb re-called the 5' RACE reads with MiXCR, one entry per CDR3 protein. The sample yields more than 85,000 distinct CDR3 sequences, roughly 12% seen once. This receptor was obtained from an adult who was a healthcare worker with PCR-confirmed SARS-CoV-2 infection or an uninfected control (not recorded which). The sequencing here drew on whole blood, taken at baseline.

CDR3 residues: CASSSFREAEAFF. For the CDR3, the DNA is TGTGCCAGTTCTTCATTCCGGGAGGCTGAAGCTTTCTTT. The chain joins TRBV21-1 to TRBJ1-1. TRBV21-1 is deemed a pseudogene. This CDR3 is built from 13 residues.